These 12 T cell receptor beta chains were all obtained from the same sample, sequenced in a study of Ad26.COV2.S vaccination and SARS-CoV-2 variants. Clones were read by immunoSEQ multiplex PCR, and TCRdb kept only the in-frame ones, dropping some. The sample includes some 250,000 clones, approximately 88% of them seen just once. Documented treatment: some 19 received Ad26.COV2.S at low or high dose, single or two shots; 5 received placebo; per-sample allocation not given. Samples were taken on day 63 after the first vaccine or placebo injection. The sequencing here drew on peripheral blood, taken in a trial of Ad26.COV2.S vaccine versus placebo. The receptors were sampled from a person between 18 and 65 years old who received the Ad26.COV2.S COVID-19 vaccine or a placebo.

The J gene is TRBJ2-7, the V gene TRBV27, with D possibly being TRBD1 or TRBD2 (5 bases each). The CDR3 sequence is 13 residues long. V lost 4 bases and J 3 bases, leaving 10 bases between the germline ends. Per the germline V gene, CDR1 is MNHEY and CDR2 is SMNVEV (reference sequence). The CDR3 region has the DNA TGTGCCAGCAGTTGGGGACCCTACTACGAGCAGTACTTC. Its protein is CASSWGPYYEQYF.

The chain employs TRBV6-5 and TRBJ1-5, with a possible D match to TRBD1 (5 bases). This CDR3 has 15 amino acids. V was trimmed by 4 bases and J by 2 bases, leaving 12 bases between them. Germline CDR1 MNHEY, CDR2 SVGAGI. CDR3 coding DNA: TGTGCCAGCAGTTTCAGGGAAGGAGGCAATCAGCCCCAGCATTTT. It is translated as CASSFREGGNQPQHF.

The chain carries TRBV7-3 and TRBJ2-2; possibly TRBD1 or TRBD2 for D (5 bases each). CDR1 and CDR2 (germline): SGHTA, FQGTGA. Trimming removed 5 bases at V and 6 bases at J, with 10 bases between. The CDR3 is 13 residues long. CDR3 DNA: TGTGCCAGCAGCCGGGACCTTTCCGGGGAGCTGTTTTTT. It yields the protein CASSRDLSGELFF.

CDR3: CASSTPGKAEAFF. In DNA, the CDR3 is TGTGCCAGCAGTACCCCCGGGAAGGCTGAAGCTTTCTTT. V gene TRBV28 combines with J gene TRBJ1-1; D not resolved. This CDR3 has 13 amino acids. Germline CDR1 MDHEN, CDR2 SYDVKM. V was cut by 5 bases and J by 6 bases, with 13 bases left in between.

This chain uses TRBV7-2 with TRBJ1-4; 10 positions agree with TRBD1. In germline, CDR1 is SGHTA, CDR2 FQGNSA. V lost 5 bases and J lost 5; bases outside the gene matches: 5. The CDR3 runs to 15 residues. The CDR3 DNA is TGTGCCAGCAGCACACCGGGACAGGGGAATGAAAAACTGTTTTTT. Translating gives CASSTPGQGNEKLFF.

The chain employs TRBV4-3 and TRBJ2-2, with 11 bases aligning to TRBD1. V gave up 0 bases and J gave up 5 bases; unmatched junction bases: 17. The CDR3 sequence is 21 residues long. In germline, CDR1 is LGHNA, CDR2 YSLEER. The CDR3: CASSQEVPRDRGLRETGELFF. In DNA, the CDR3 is TGCGCCAGCAGCCAAGAAGTCCCCCGGGACAGGGGGTTGAGGGAGACCGGGGAGCTGTTTTTT.

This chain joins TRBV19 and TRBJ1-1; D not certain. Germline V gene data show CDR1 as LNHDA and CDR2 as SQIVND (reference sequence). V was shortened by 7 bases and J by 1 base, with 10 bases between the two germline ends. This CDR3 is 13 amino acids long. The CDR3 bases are TGTGCCAGTACCATGGGAGCGAACACTGAAGCTTTCTTT. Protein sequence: CASTMGANTEAFF. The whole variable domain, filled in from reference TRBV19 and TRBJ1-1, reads DGGITQSPKYLFRKEGQNVTLSCEQNLNHDAMYWYRQDPGQGLRLIYYSQIVNDFQKGDIAEGYSVSREKKESFPLTVTSAQKNPTAFYLCASTMGANTEAFFGQGTRLTVV.

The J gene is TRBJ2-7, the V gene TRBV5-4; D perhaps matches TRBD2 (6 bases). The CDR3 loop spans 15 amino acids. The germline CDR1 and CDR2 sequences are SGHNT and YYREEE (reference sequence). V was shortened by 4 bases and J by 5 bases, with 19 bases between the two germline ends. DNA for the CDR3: TGTGCCAGCAGCGTCCGGGACTTTGGTCGCGACGAGCAGTACTTC. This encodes CASSVRDFGRDEQYF.

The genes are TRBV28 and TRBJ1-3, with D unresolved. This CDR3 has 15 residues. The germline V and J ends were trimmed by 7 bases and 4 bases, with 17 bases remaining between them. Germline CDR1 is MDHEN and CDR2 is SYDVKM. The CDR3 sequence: CASTPTRAAGNTIYF. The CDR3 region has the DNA TGTGCCAGCACTCCAACTCGGGCAGCCGGAAACACCATATATTTT.

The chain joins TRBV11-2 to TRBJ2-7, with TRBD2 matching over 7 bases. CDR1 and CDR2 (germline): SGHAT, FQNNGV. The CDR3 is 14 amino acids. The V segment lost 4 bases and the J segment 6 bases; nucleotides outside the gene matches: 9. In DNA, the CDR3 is TGTGCCAGCAGCTCCAGTCTGGCGGGAGTCGAGCAGTACTTC. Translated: CASSSSLAGVEQYF.

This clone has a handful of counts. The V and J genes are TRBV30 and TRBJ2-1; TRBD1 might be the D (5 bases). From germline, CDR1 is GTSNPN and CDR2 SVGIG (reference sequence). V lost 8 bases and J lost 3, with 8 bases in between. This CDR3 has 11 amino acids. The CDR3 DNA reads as TGTGCCGGAGACAGCTACAATGAGCAGTTCTTC. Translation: CAGDSYNEQFF.

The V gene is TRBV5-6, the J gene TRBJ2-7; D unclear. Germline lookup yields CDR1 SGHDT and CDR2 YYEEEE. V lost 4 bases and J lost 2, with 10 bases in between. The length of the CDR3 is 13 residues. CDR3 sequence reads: CASSTTPPYEQYF. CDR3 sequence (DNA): TGTGCCAGCAGCACGACACCACCCTACGAGCAGTACTTC.